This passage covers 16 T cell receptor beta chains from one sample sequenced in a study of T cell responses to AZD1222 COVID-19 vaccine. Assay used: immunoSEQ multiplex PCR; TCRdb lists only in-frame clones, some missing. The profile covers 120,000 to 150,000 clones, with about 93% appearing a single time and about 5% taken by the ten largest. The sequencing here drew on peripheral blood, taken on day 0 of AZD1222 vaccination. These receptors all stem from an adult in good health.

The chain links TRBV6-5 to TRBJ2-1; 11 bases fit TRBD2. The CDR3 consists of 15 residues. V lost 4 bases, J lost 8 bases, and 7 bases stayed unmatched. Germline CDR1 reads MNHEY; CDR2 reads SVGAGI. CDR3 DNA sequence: TGTGCCAGCAGTTCTCGTCTAGCGGGAGGCTATGAGCAGTTCTTC. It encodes CASSSRLAGGYEQFF.

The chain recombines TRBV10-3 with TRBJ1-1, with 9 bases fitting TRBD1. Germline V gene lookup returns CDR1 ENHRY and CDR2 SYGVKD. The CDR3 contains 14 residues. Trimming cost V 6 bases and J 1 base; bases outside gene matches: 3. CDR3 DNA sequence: TGTGCCATCAGGCCGGGACAGGGGAACACTGAAGCTTTCTTT. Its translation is CAIRPGQGNTEAFF.

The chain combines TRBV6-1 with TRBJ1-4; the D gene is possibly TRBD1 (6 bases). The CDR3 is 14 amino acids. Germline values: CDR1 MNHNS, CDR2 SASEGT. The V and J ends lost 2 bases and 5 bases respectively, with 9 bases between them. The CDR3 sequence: CASSERGGNEKLFF. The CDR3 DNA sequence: TGTGCCAGCAGTGAAAGGGGGGGGAATGAAAAACTGTTTTTT.

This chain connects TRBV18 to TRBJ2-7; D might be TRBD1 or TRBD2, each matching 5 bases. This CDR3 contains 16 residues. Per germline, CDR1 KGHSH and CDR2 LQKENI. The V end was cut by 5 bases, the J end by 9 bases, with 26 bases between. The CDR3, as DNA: TGTGCCAGCTCAGGAGCGGACGGTTCGGTCCTAGGGGTGCAGTACTTC. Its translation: CASSGADGSVLGVQYF.

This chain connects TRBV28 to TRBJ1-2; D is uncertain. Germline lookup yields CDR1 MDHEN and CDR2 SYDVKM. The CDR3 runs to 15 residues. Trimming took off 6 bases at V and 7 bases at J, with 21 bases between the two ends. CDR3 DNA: TGTGCCAGCAGCCCGCCGGTTGGAACCTCTCCTGGCTACACCTTC. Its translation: CASSPPVGTSPGYTF.

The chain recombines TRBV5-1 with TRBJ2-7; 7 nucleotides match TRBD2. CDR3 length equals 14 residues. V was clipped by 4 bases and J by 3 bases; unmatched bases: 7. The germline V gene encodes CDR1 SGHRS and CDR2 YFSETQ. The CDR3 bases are TGCGCCAGCAGCACGGGGCCGGGAGGCTACGAGCAGTACTTC. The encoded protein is CASSTGPGGYEQYF.

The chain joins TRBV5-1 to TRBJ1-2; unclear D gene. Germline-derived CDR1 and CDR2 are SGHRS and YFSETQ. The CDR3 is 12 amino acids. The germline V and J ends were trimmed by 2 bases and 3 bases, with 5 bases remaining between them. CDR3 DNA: TGCGCCAGCAGCTTTGGGGACTATGGCTACACCTTC. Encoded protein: CASSFGDYGYTF. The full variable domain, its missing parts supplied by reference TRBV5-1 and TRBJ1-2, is KAGVTQTPRYLIKTRGQQVTLSCSPISGHRSVSWYQQTPGQGLQFLFEYFSETQRNKGNFPGRFSGRQFSNSRSEMNVSTLELGDSALYLCASSFGDYGYTFGSGTRLTVV.

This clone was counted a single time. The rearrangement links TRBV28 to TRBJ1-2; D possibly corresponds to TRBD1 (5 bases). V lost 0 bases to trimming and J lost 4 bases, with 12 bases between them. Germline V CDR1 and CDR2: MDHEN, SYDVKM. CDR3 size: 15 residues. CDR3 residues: CASSLWAGRSYGYTF. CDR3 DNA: TGTGCCAGCAGTTTATGGGCAGGGCGTTCCTATGGCTACACCTTC.

CDR3 sequence: CASSPGLGELFF. The CDR3 DNA follows: TGTGCCAGCAGCCCGGGACTTGGGGAGCTGTTTTTT. V and J are TRBV7-2 and TRBJ2-2; D might be TRBD2 (6 bases). Germline values: CDR1 SGHTA, CDR2 FQGNSA. Trimming left V 5 bases short and J 8 bases short, with 9 bases between. The CDR3 contains 12 residues.

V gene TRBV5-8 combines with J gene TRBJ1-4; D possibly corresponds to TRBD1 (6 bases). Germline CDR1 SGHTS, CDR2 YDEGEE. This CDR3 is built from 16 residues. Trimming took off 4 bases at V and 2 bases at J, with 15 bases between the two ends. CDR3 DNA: TGTGCCAGCAGCCTGAATACAGGGTATACTAATGAAAAACTGTTTTTT. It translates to CASSLNTGYTNEKLFF.

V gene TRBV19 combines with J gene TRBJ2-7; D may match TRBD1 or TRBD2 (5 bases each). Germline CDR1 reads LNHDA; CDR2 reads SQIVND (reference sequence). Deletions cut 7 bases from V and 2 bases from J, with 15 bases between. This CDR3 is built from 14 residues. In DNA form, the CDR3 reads TGTGCCAGTACCCCCACTGGGGGAGCCTACGAGCAGTACTTC. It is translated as CASTPTGGAYEQYF.

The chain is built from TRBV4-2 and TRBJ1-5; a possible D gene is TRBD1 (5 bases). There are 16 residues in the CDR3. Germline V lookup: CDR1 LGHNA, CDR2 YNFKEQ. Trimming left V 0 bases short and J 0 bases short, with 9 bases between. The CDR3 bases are TGTGCCAGCAGCCAAGACCAGGGAAATAGCAATCAGCCCCAGCATTTT. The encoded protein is CASSQDQGNSNQPQHF.

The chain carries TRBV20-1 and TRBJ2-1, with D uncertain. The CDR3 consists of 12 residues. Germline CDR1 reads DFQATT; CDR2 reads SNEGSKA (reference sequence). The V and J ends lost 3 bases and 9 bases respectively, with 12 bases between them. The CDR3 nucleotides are TGCAGTGCTAGTTCCTACGTGGGTGAGCAGTTCTTC. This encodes CSASSYVGEQFF.

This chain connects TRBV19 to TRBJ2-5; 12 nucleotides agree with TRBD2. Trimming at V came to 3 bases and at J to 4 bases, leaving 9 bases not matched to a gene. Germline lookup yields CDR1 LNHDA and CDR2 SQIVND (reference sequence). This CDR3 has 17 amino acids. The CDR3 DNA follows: TGTGCCAGTAGTATGGTGACTAGCGGGAGTATAATAGAGACCCAGTACTTC. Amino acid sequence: CASSMVTSGSIIETQYF.

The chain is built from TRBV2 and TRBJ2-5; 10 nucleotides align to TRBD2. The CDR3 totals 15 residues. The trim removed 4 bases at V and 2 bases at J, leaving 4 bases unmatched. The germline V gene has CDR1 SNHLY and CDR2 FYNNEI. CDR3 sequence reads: CASSVLAGIQETQYF. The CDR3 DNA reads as TGTGCCAGCAGTGTACTAGCGGGAATACAAGAGACCCAGTACTTC.

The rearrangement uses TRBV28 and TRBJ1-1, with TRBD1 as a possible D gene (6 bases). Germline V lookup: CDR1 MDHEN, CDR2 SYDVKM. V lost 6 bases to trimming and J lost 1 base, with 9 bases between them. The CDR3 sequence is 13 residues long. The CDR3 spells CASSRGQNTEAFF. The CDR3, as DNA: TGTGCCAGCAGCCGGGGACAGAACACTGAAGCTTTCTTT.